The clone carrying this TCR beta chain was counted a few times. A Seattle source enrolled patients during active infection and followed them longitudinally. V gave up 4 bases and J gave up 6 bases; unmatched junction bases: 2. Germline CDR1 reads KGHDR; CDR2 reads SFDVKD. CDR3 size: 14 residues. This sample is drawn from a study of blood T cell repertoires in COVID-19. Overall study: COVID-19 samples, acute and convalescent, were from the United States, Italy and Spain.

Original data processing: Estimation of nucleated cell counts was performed using reference gene primer amplification. The protocol was immunoSEQ multiplex PCR, while the TCRdb copy is restricted to in-frame clones and leaves out a portion. The DNA was the basis for D and trimming; V, J and clone size are from that table. Of about 180,000 clones in the sample, roughly 87% were seen once. The source is a woman in her seventies with COVID-19, enrolled during active disease. The chain is built from TRBV24-1 and TRBJ2-1, with TRBD2 matching 10 bases. The specimen was peripheral blood. The CDR3 coding sequence is TGTGCCACCAGTGAGGCTAGCGGGGGCAATGAGCAGTTCTTC. This translates into CATSEASGGNEQFF.